Each of the 2 T cell receptor beta chains below was sequenced from the same sample in a study of cytomegalovirus exposure and HLA in healthy donors. Amplification used 60 Vbeta primers and 13 Jbeta primers. Profiled with immunoSEQ multiplex PCR; TCRdb holds only in-frame clones, not every one. The sample includes more than 75,000 clones, 74% of them seen just once. Source material: PBMCs. The receptor source for this set is a man in his forties in good health and CMV-seropositive.

In this sample, this clone turned up once. The chain combines TRBV5-1 with TRBJ1-4; 7 positions match TRBD1. This CDR3 has 15 residues. CDR1 and CDR2 (germline): SGHRS, YFSETQ. Trimming removed 4 bases from V and 0 bases from J; junction bases left unmatched: 3. The CDR3 here is CASSPGQATNEKLFF. CDR3 DNA: TGCGCCAGCAGCCCCGGACAGGCAACTAATGAAAAACTGTTTTTT. Drawing the rest from reference TRBV5-1 and TRBJ1-4, the complete variable domain is KAGVTQTPRYLIKTRGQQVTLSCSPISGHRSVSWYQQTPGQGLQFLFEYFSETQRNKGNFPGRFSGRQFSNSRSEMNVSTLELGDSALYLCASSPGQATNEKLFFGSGTQLSVL.

This clone was counted at least ten times. The chain is built from TRBV9 and TRBJ1-1; 8 bases agree with TRBD1. The CDR3 totals 13 residues. Germline V gives CDR1 SGDLS, CDR2 YYNGEE. Unmatched junction bases numbered 3, after V lost 1 base and J lost 7 bases. The CDR3 sequence: CASSVTGGLEAFF. CDR3 bases: TGTGCCAGCAGCGTAACAGGGGGACTTGAAGCTTTCTTT. The whole variable domain, filled in from reference TRBV9 and TRBJ1-1, reads DSGVTQTPKHLITATGQRVTLRCSPRSGDLSVYWYQQSLDQGLQFLIQYYNGEERAKGNILERFSAQQFPDLHSELNLSSLELGDSALYFCASSVTGGLEAFFGQGTRLTVV.